This T cell receptor (beta chain) was observed in a study of T cells in Graves' hyperthyroidism and ophthalmopathy. Patients affected by ophthalmopathy presented a Clinical Activity Score of at least 3, a NOSPECS grade of at least 4, and disease duration below 3 months. Uncontrolled infection, other autoimmune disease, pregnancy and lactation each barred patients from inclusion. Authors of the study amplified TCR beta CDR3 regions from RNA transcripts. First-round RT-PCR targeting the TCR CDR3 was performed with the HTBI primer set. MiXCR, run by TCRdb on the multiplex PCR reads, gives a single entry per CDR3 protein. The sample consists of about 260,000 distinct CDR3 sequences, about 15% of them appearing once. Findings and caveats of the study: By a 13 V-J model, ophthalmopathy was set apart from stable hyperthyroidism. Most thyroid clonotypes expanded above 0.001 were also detected in blood.

Concerning this clonotype itself: The antigen remains unidentified.

V was shortened by 5 bases and J by 8 bases, with 15 bases between the two germline ends. Germline CDR1 reads SEHNR; CDR2 reads FQNEAQ (reference sequence). The CDR3 is made up of 14 amino acids. The TCR sequence derives from a woman younger than 30 with Graves' ophthalmopathy. This sequence joins TRBV7-9 and TRBJ1-4; D is unresolved. The sequenced sample consisted of blood. The chain's CDR3 is CASSGFGGKEKLFF. As DNA, the CDR3 is TGTGCCAGCAGCGGTTTCGGAGGCAAGGAAAAACTGTTTTTT.